The TCR beta chain described here comes from a study of CD8 T cells in ankylosing spondylitis. General study points: There was a TCR beta motif, made of several highly homologous variants, that appeared characteristic of ankylosing spondylitis blood. The study looked at matched synovial fluid samples from ankylosing spondylitis patients. Disease-linked clones were reported to be significantly enriched there. Within peripheral blood, clones linked to disease were CD8+ and relatively rare. Some motif variants were previously reported in reactive arthritis synovial fluid and blood.

TCRdb called the 5' RACE reads again in MiXCR, with one record for every CDR3 protein. The table includes 300,000 to 400,000 distinct CDR3 sequences, 11% detected once. This clonotype was observed a few times. The antigen remains unidentified. V lost 3 bases and J lost 8, with 13 bases in between. The germline V gene has CDR1 SGHTA and CDR2 FQGNSA. This CDR3 region has 14 residues. V and J are TRBV7-2 and TRBJ2-2, with D tentatively TRBD1 (5 bases). Sequencing input: blood, either unsorted or a sorted T cell fraction (not recorded which). The TCR comes from a female donor with ankylosing spondylitis or in good health (not recorded which). The CDR3 region is CASSFIQGGGELFF. For the CDR3, the DNA is TGTGCCAGCAGCTTCATTCAGGGTGGAGGGGAGCTGTTTTTT.